These 31 T cell receptor beta chains originate from one sample sequenced in a study of blood T cells in healthy people across ages. Next came a second PCR, run for roughly 6 to 11 cycles, which used a sample-barcoded 5' primer along with a J-beta primer mix. TCRdb redid the calling of the 5' RACE reads with MiXCR, one entry per CDR3 protein. Of 800,000 to 950,000 distinct CDR3 sequences listed, around 29% were seen once; the top ten hold about 10%. These data were likewise used in another study, on T cells of mothers and their children.

Material: blood. All receptors come from a woman in her 40s in good health.

The chain joins TRBV12-3 or TRBV12-4 to TRBJ2-1, with no clear D. The CDR3 extends over 13 amino acids. V lost 5 bases, J lost 5 bases, and 10 bases lay in between. The DNA of the CDR3 is TGTGCCAGCAGTCTATTATCGGACAATGAGCAGTTCTTC. Amino acids: CASSLLSDNEQFF.

Details on this clonotype: This may come from a read error, since a much larger clone is one base off. The chain combines TRBV7-2 with TRBJ2-7; TRBD1 is a possible D gene (6 bases). Trimming took 1 base from V and 12 from J, leaving 22 bases between them. Germline CDR1 and CDR2: SGHTA and FQGNSA. This CDR3 spans 15 amino acids. CDR3 DNA: TGTGCCAGCAGCTTAGGTTGGGGGCGACAAGAGACCCGGTACTTC. It encodes CASSLGWGRQETRYF.

The V and J genes are TRBV12-3 or TRBV12-4 and TRBJ2-1; D tentatively reads TRBD1 or TRBD2 (5 bases each). The CDR3 sequence is 16 residues long. Trimming shortened V by 6 bases and J by 6 bases, and 21 bases separated the two germline ends. The CDR3 bases are TGTGCCAGCAGGTCCACCGGGACGGCGCCTATCAATGAGCAGTTCTTC. Protein: CASRSTGTAPINEQFF.

In this sample, this clonotype turned up many times. The chain couples TRBV29-1 to TRBJ2-7; 7 bases match TRBD1. The CDR3 covers 15 residues. Germline values: CDR1 SQVTM, CDR2 ANQGSEA. With V trimmed by 1 base and J by 2 bases, 8 bases remained unmatched. CDR3 in DNA: TGCAGCGTTGAAGGCAAGAACGGACAGGCCTACGAGCAGTACTTC. Encoded protein: CSVEGKNGQAYEQYF.

The chain is built from TRBV6-5 and TRBJ1-4; 7 nucleotides match TRBD1. Per germline, CDR1 MNHEY and CDR2 SVGAGI. V lost 6 bases to trimming and J lost 6 bases; unmatched junction nucleotides: 10. The CDR3 is 15 amino acids. The CDR3 DNA reads TGTGCCAGCAGCTGGCCAGGGGGTCGAGATGAAAAACTGTTTTTT. As protein: CASSWPGGRDEKLFF.

CDR3 residues: CSAMTDWGGTEAFF. CDR3 in DNA: TGCAGTGCGATGACGGACTGGGGAGGGACTGAAGCTTTCTTT. The V gene is TRBV20-1, the J gene TRBJ1-1; D not resolved. V was shortened by 6 bases and J by 5 bases, with 19 bases between the two germline ends. From germline, CDR1 is DFQATT and CDR2 SNEGSKA (reference sequence). This CDR3 has 14 residues.

This clonotype showed up just a few times. V usage is TRBV6-2 or TRBV6-3 and J usage is TRBJ1-6, with D unclear. The CDR3 runs to 13 residues. Germline V gene lookup returns CDR1 MNHEY and CDR2 SVGEGT. Between the trimmed V and J ends, which lost 2 bases and 6 bases, there was a span of 5 bases. Here the CDR3 reads CASSYMSNSPLHF. The CDR3 DNA reads TGTGCCAGCAGTTACATGAGTAATTCACCCCTCCACTTT.

Details on this clonotype: At one boundary the junction diverges from the germline segment, which might be a read error. This chain uses TRBV6-5 with TRBJ2-5; D uncertain. TRBJ2-7 matches the DNA end more closely, so the J call is doubtful. This CDR3 is 13 amino acids long. CDR1 and CDR2 (germline): MNHEY, SVGAGI. CDR3 nucleotides: TGTGTCAGCAGTTACTTAGGGTCTCACGAGCAGTACTTC. Its protein product is CVSSYLGSHEQYF.

Comment on this clonotype: A much larger clonotype is one base distant, so this may be a read error. The gene calls are TRBV20-1 and TRBJ2-5; weak D call: TRBD1 (6 bases). Judging by the DNA end, TRBJ2-7 fits better; the J call may be wrong. The CDR3 consists of 14 residues. From germline, CDR1 is DFQATT and CDR2 SNEGSKA (reference sequence). The CDR3 is CSTFQTGIHYEQYF. Written as DNA, the CDR3 is TGCAGTACTTTCCAAACAGGGATCCACTACGAGCAGTACTTC.

This clonotype was seen many times. The rearrangement joins TRBV11-2 to TRBJ2-5; 10 bases agree with TRBD2. The CDR3 extends over 15 amino acids. From germline, CDR1 is SGHAT and CDR2 FQNNGV. Unmatched junction bases numbered 1, after V lost 2 bases and J lost 1 base. CDR3 region: CASSLSSGGQETQYF. As DNA, the CDR3 is TGTGCCAGCAGCTTATCTAGCGGGGGCCAAGAGACCCAGTACTTC.

The V gene is TRBV18, the J gene TRBJ2-7, with 7 bases that match TRBD2. The germline V gene encodes CDR1 KGHSH and CDR2 LQKENI. V gave up 4 bases and J gave up 5 bases; unmatched junction bases: 11. CDR3 length: 15 amino acids. This CDR3 reads CASSRTTGGSNEQYF. The CDR3 DNA follows: TGTGCCAGCTCACGTACCACGGGGGGAAGTAACGAGCAGTACTTC.

This chain connects TRBV7-2 to TRBJ2-2, with 8 bases lining up with TRBD2. Germline CDR1 is SGHTA and CDR2 is FQGNSA. Trimming cost V 4 bases and J 5 bases; bases outside gene matches: 9. The length of the CDR3 is 16 residues. CDR3 loop: CASSSGGAVGTGELFF. The CDR3 DNA reads TGTGCCAGCAGCTCCGGGGGGGCCGTGGGGACCGGGGAGCTGTTTTTT.

This chain uses TRBV6-4 with TRBJ2-2, with 9 positions matching TRBD1. V was clipped by 8 bases and J by 2 bases; unmatched bases: 3. The CDR3 sequence is 14 residues long. CDR1 MRHNA and CDR2 SNTAGT come from the germline V gene. The CDR3 DNA follows: TGTGCCAGCGGGACAGGGTATAACACCGGGGAGCTGTTTTTT. It translates to CASGTGYNTGELFF.

The table lists this clonotype with many counts. The V gene is TRBV4-1, the J gene TRBJ2-3; D perhaps matches TRBD2 (6 bases). Trimming pared 1 base from V and 1 base from J, leaving 6 bases between. CDR1 is MGHRA and CDR2 is YSYEKL in the germline V gene. There are 14 residues in the CDR3. The CDR3 sequence is CASSQGGGTDTQYF. CDR3 bases: TGCGCCAGCAGCCAAGGCGGGGGCACAGATACGCAGTATTTT.

This clonotype was seen ten or more times. The rearrangement joins TRBV5-1 to TRBJ1-2; TRBD1 aligns across 9 bases. CDR3 size: 15 residues. Germline V CDR1 and CDR2: SGHRS, YFSETQ. With V trimmed by 5 bases and J by 5 bases, 10 bases remained unmatched. CDR3 amino acids: CASRPQTGGLYGYTF. The CDR3 DNA is TGCGCCAGCAGACCTCAGACAGGGGGGTTGTATGGCTACACCTTC.

The chain has TRBV20-1 and TRBJ1-2; 8 positions match TRBD1. The CDR3 spans 15 residues. Germline V gives CDR1 DFQATT, CDR2 SNEGSKA (reference sequence). J lost 8 bases, V lost 0 bases, and 11 bases had no gene match. CDR3 DNA: TGCAGTGCTAGAGATAAACCTCTCGACAGGGGAGGCTACACCTTC. Amino acid sequence: CSARDKPLDRGGYTF.

The gene calls are TRBV25-1 and TRBJ2-7, with D tentatively TRBD1 or TRBD2 (7 bases each). From germline, CDR1 is MGHDK and CDR2 SYGVNS. The V end lost 8 bases, the J end lost 4 bases, and 21 bases lay between the germline ends. The CDR3 covers 15 residues. This CDR3 reads CASVAQGRGRYEQYF. The CDR3 DNA is TGTGCCAGCGTCGCACAGGGGAGGGGACGATACGAGCAGTACTTC.

J is TRBJ1-2 and V is TRBV20-1, with no clear D. Germline assignment: CDR1 DFQATT and CDR2 SNEGSKA (reference sequence). The CDR3 contains 11 residues. Trimming left V 0 bases short and J 6 bases short, with 5 bases between. CDR3 nucleotide sequence: TGCAGTGCTAGAGATCCAGATGGCTACACCTTC. Translation: CSARDPDGYTF.

This clonotype was seen a few times. The rearrangement links TRBV9 to TRBJ2-3; possibly TRBD2 for D (5 bases). Germline CDR1 reads SGDLS; CDR2 reads YYNGEE. Trimming removed 9 bases at V and 5 bases at J, with 10 bases between. The CDR3 extends over 11 amino acids. The CDR3 bases are TGTGCCATACAGAGGGAAGATACGCAGTATTTT. As protein: CAIQREDTQYF.

This clonotype was detected ten times or more. The chain uses TRBV7-2 and TRBJ1-2; D gene uncertain. The CDR3 is made up of 12 amino acids. Germline CDR1 is SGHTA and CDR2 is FQGNSA. V shed 2 bases and J shed 8 bases, with 9 bases lying between them. The CDR3 DNA sequence: TGTGCCAGCAGCTTAAACTATCTAGGCTACACCTTC. Translation: CASSLNYLGYTF. The full variable domain, in which reference TRBV7-2 and TRBJ1-2 provide the parts outside the CDR3, is GAGVSQSPSNKVTEKGKDVELRCDPISGHTALYWYRQSLGQGLEFLIYFQGNSAPDKSGLPSDRFSAERTGGSVSTLTIQRTQQEDSAVYLCASSLNYLGYTFGSGTRLTVV.

The chain uses TRBV7-2 and TRBJ1-2; D remains ambiguous. The germline V and J ends were trimmed by 2 bases and 5 bases, with 12 bases remaining between them. The CDR3 length is 14 residues. CDR1 is SGHTA and CDR2 is FQGNSA in the germline V gene. The CDR3 DNA reads TGTGCCAGCAGCTTATTAGGAAAAGGGTATGGCTACACCTTC. The encoded protein is CASSLLGKGYGYTF.

The J gene is TRBJ2-5, the V gene TRBV29-1; D is possibly TRBD2 (6 bases). The germline CDR1 and CDR2 sequences are SQVTM and ANQGSEA. Trimming shortened V by 6 bases and J by 0 bases, and 14 bases separated the two germline ends. The CDR3 has 14 residues. In nucleotides, the CDR3 is TGCAGCGTGGGAAAAAGCGGGTACCAAGAGACCCAGTACTTC. Its protein is CSVGKSGYQETQYF. Variable domain in full (rest from reference TRBV29-1 and TRBJ2-5): SAVISQKPSRDICQRGTSLTIQCQVDSQVTMMFWYRQQPGQSLTLIATANQGSEATYESGFVIDKFPISRPNLTFSTLTVSNMSPEDSSIYLCSVGKSGYQETQYFGPGTRLLVL.

This clonotype was seen repeatedly, ten times or more. This chain links TRBV6-4 with TRBJ2-1; perhaps TRBD2 as D (5 bases). CDR3 length: 17 amino acids. V gave up 9 bases and J gave up 6 bases, with 27 bases separating them. Germline V gene sequence: CDR1 MRHNA, CDR2 SNTAGT. This CDR3 reads CARLYRRKQLVANEQFF. The DNA of the CDR3 is TGTGCCAGGCTATATAGACGTAAACAACTAGTGGCCAATGAGCAGTTCTTC.

This clonotype has only a few counts. The J gene is TRBJ2-1, the V gene TRBV12-3 or TRBV12-4; TRBD2 aligns across 12 bases. V was clipped by 6 bases and J by 1 base; unmatched bases: 13. This CDR3 comprises 19 residues. The CDR3 sequence is CASSLIVTSGGRSYNEQFF. In DNA, the CDR3 is TGTGCCAGCAGCCTTATCGTGACTAGCGGGGGAAGGTCCTACAATGAGCAGTTCTTC.

The rearrangement uses TRBV27 and TRBJ2-1; the D is unclear. Per the germline V gene, CDR1 is MNHEY and CDR2 is SMNVEV (reference sequence). CDR3 size: 14 residues. Deletions cut 1 base from V and 10 bases from J, with 14 bases between. The CDR3 here is CASSLLTDTYEQFF. As DNA, the CDR3 is TGTGCCAGCAGTTTATTAACGGATACCTACGAGCAGTTCTTC.

Worth noting for this clonotype: This may come from a read error, since a much larger clone is one base off. The chain combines TRBV27 with TRBJ2-7; 8 bases match TRBD1. The CDR3 has 14 residues. In germline, CDR1 is MNHEY, CDR2 SMNVEV (reference sequence). The CDR3 DNA reads as TGTGCCGGCAGGGGGACAGGAAATTACTACGAGCAGTACTTC. Its translation: CAGRGTGNYYEQYF.

This clonotype was detected ten times or more. The chain carries TRBV6-1 and TRBJ2-3, with unresolved D. This CDR3 is built from 13 residues. Trimming cost V 1 base and J 2 bases, with 4 bases left between them. Germline V gene lookup returns CDR1 MNHNS and CDR2 SASEGT. The CDR3 reads CASSEGFTDTQYF. CDR3 DNA sequence: TGTGCCAGCAGTGAAGGTTTCACAGATACGCAGTATTTT.

This clonotype was found a few times. J is TRBJ2-5 and V is TRBV11-2; 10 bases agree with TRBD1. The trim removed 0 bases at V and 2 bases at J, leaving 9 bases unmatched. The CDR3 covers 18 residues. From germline, CDR1 is SGHAT and CDR2 FQNNGV. CDR3 coding DNA: TGTGCCAGCAGCTTAGATTGGTCCCCGGGACAGGGGCAAGAGACCCAGTACTTC. Its translation is CASSLDWSPGQGQETQYF.

This sequence joins TRBV4-1 and TRBJ1-1; no reliable D call. V was cut by 4 bases and J by 4 bases, with 13 bases left in between. CDR1 MGHRA and CDR2 YSYEKL come from the germline V gene. The CDR3 loop spans 14 amino acids. CDR3 DNA sequence: TGCGCCAGCAGCCTAAACCTACCTAGCACTGAAGCTTTCTTT. This sequence encodes CASSLNLPSTEAFF.

On this clonotype itself: A much larger clonotype is one base distant, so this may be a read error. The chain is built from TRBV28 and TRBJ1-2; a weak D match, TRBD1 (5 bases). V gave up 5 bases and J gave up 4 bases, with 14 bases separating them. Germline lookup yields CDR1 MDHEN and CDR2 SYDVKM. The CDR3 runs to 14 residues. The CDR3 protein is CASSPGTECYGYTF. Written as DNA, the CDR3 is TGTGCCAGCAGTCCGGGGACGGAGTGCTATGGCTACACCTTC.

The chain joins TRBV4-1 to TRBJ1-5; 7 nucleotides match TRBD1. This CDR3 contains 19 residues. The V segment lost 2 bases and the J segment 0 bases; nucleotides outside the gene matches: 13. Germline V gene lookup returns CDR1 MGHRA and CDR2 YSYEKL. CDR3 in amino acids: CASSQKPPGTDYSNQPQHF. The CDR3 nucleotides are TGCGCCAGCAGCCAAAAACCGCCGGGGACAGATTATAGCAATCAGCCCCAGCATTTT.